The rows below give T cell receptor beta chains drawn from one sample of a study of blood T cell repertoires in COVID-19. Only in-frame clones appear in the TCRdb table, and some are missing; sequencing was by immunoSEQ multiplex PCR. The sample yields 75,000 to 95,000 clones, 90% seen once. Sequences were obtained from peripheral blood. These receptors came from a man aged 55 to 69 with acute or convalescent COVID-19. The CDR3 runs from the conserved cysteine through the conserved F or W. Each record gives: V gene, J gene, D gene, clone size, CDR3 protein, CDR3 DNA. D genes are given only for firm matches. Clone size is not always given. Where it is, it says once, few, many or a class for expanded clones.

TRBV23-1	TRBJ1-1	TRBD1	once	CASSQRTGVGTEAFF	TGCGCCAGCAGTCAAAGAACAGGGGTAGGGACTGAAGCTTTCTTT
TRBV19	TRBJ1-2	TRBD1	.	CASSNRGDYGYTF	TGTGCCAGTAGTAACAGGGGTGATTATGGCTACACCTTC
TRBV15	TRBJ1-2	TRBD1	once	CATSRAGTGGDYGYTF	TGTGCCACCAGCAGAGCCGGGACAGGGGGCGATTATGGCTACACCTTC
TRBV7-2	TRBJ2-2	.	.	CASSSRALRSPGELFF	TGTGCCAGCAGCTCGAGGGCCTTACGGTCCCCCGGGGAGCTGTTTTTT
TRBV7-2	TRBJ1-4	.	.	CASSLDTNEKLFF	TGTGCCAGCAGTCTCGACACCAATGAAAAACTGTTTTTT
TRBV2	TRBJ2-6	.	.	CASSEELGPGANVLTF	TGTGCCAGCAGTGAAGAGTTGGGCCCCGGGGCCAACGTCCTGACTTTC
TRBV2	TRBJ2-7	TRBD2	.	CASRGLAYEQYF	TGTGCCAGCAGGGGACTAGCATACGAGCAGTACTTC
TRBV6-5	TRBJ2-5	.	.	CASSYRDTQETQYF	TGTGCCAGCAGTTACCGGGACACCCAAGAGACCCAGTACTTC
TRBV5-4	TRBJ2-5	TRBD1	.	CASSTPGQSPETQYF	TGTGCCAGCAGCACTCCGGGACAGTCTCCGGAGACCCAGTACTTC
TRBV1	TRBJ2-2	.	.	CTSSQDSGAGESSETSTGELFF	TGCACCAGCAGCCAAGATTCCGGTGCGGGAGAATCATCCGAGACGAGCACCGGGGAGCTGTTTTTT
TRBV28	TRBJ1-3	.	.	CASSLYQASGNTIYF	TGTGCCAGCAGTTTATACCAGGCCTCTGGAAACACCATATATTTT
TRBV7-9	TRBJ1-2	.	.	CASSFDRSDYGYTF	TGTGCCAGCAGCTTTGACAGGAGCGACTATGGCTACACCTTC
TRBV5-1	TRBJ2-2	.	.	CASSLASMNTGELFF	TGCGCCAGCAGCTTGGCGAGCATGAACACCGGGGAGCTGTTTTTT
TRBV7-2	TRBJ2-7	.	.	CASSLYPGPYEQYF	TGTGCCAGCAGCTTATACCCGGGTCCCTACGAGCAGTACTTC
TRBV28	TRBJ2-7	.	.	CASSSIHYEQYF	TGTGCCAGCAGTTCCATCCACTACGAGCAGTACTTC
TRBV4-1	TRBJ1-5	.	.	CASSQEWGRSPDSNQPQHF	TGCGCCAGCAGCCAAGAATGGGGCCGCAGCCCTGATAGCAATCAGCCCCAGCATTTT
TRBV6-5	TRBJ1-1	.	.	CASSPMGHSNTEAFF	TGTGCCAGCAGTCCAATGGGCCATTCTAACACTGAAGCTTTCTTT
TRBV6-5	TRBJ2-7	.	once	CASSYALGGEQYF	TGTGCCAGCAGTTACGCTTTGGGGGGCGAGCAGTACTTC
TRBV4-2	TRBJ2-5	.	.	CASSPGGRETQYF	TGTGCCAGCAGCCCCGGAGGTAGAGAGACCCAGTACTTC
TRBV7-9	TRBJ2-7	.	.	CASSQIKQGPYEQYF	TGTGCCAGCAGCCAAATAAAACAGGGACCCTACGAGCAGTACTTC
TRBV10-3	TRBJ2-3	.	.	CAISESPGLETDTQYF	TGTGCCATCAGTGAGTCCCCAGGGCTGGAAACAGATACGCAGTATTTT
TRBV28	TRBJ1-4	TRBD1	.	CASSAVRGQLEKLFF	TGTGCCAGCAGTGCCGTTCGGGGACAGCTCGAAAAACTGTTTTTT
TRBV4-3	TRBJ1-3	.	.	CASSQSSSSGTSGNTIYF	TGCGCCAGCAGCCAATCTTCTTCTTCGGGAACCTCTGGAAACACCATATATTTT
TRBV6-1	TRBJ1-5	TRBD1	few	CASSARTGQGGQPQHF	TGTGCCAGCAGTGCCCGGACGGGACAGGGTGGTCAGCCCCAGCATTTT
TRBV11-3	TRBJ2-5	TRBD1	.	CASRGQAEETQYF	TGTGCCAGCAGGGGACAGGCCGAAGAGACCCAGTACTTC
TRBV29-1	TRBJ2-7	.	.	CSVEVPHGGNEQYF	TGCAGCGTTGAAGTTCCCCATGGGGGGAACGAGCAGTACTTC
TRBV24-1	TRBJ2-1	.	.	CAHLATDYNEQFF	TGTGCCCACCTGGCGACAGACTACAATGAGCAGTTCTTC
TRBV6-5	TRBJ2-1	TRBD1	.	CASRTGNNEQFF	TGTGCCAGCAGGACAGGGAACAATGAGCAGTTCTTC
TRBV7-3	TRBJ2-2	TRBD1	.	CASSLDRSTGELFF	TGTGCCAGCAGCTTGGACAGGTCCACCGGGGAGCTGTTTTTT
TRBV5-4	TRBJ2-1	TRBD2	.	CASSLTSGMNEQFF	TGTGCCAGCAGCTTGACTAGCGGGATGAATGAGCAGTTCTTC
TRBV6-6	TRBJ1-5	.	few	CASSLDSYSNQPQHF	TGTGCCAGCAGTTTGGACAGTTATAGCAATCAGCCCCAGCATTTT
TRBV2	TRBJ2-7	TRBD1	.	CASSERRDRLYEQYF	TGTGCCAGCAGTGAACGTAGGGACAGATTATACGAGCAGTACTTC
TRBV10-3	TRBJ2-2	.	once	CAISASDGLNTGELFF	TGTGCCATCAGCGCTAGCGACGGGTTGAACACCGGGGAGCTGTTTTTT
TRBV6-2/TRBV6-3	TRBJ2-3	.	.	CASSSLAVSTDTQYF	TGTGCCAGCAGTTCCCTCGCGGTTAGCACAGATACGCAGTATTTT
TRBV5-4	TRBJ1-1	TRBD1	.	CASSSQRGLPAFF	TGTGCCAGCAGCTCTCAAAGGGGGCTCCCAGCTTTCTTT
TRBV6-5	TRBJ1-6	.	.	CASSYRGSYNSPLHF	TGTGCCAGCAGTTACCGGGGTTCCTATAATTCACCCCTCCACTTT
TRBV19	TRBJ2-1	TRBD2	few	CASSIGGGEEQFF	TGTGCCAGTAGTATAGGGGGGGGAGAAGAGCAGTTCTTC
TRBV6-5	TRBJ2-7	.	.	CASSSNGRYEQYF	TGTGCCAGCAGTTCCAATGGGAGATACGAGCAGTACTTC
TRBV9	TRBJ1-6	TRBD1	.	CASSVGQGRNSPLHF	TGTGCCAGCAGCGTAGGACAGGGGAGAAATTCACCCCTCCACTTT
TRBV19	TRBJ2-2	TRBD2	.	CASLSSGRRTGELFF	TGTGCCAGTTTGAGTAGCGGGAGGAGAACCGGGGAGCTGTTTTTT
TRBV29-1	TRBJ2-2	TRBD2	.	CSVGGPSGGNTGELFF	TGCAGCGTTGGGGGACCTAGCGGAGGGAACACCGGGGAGCTGTTTTTT
TRBV19	TRBJ1-4	.	.	CASNLQGRGDEKLFF	TGTGCCAGTAACCTACAGGGTCGGGGCGATGAAAAACTGTTTTTT
TRBV9	TRBJ2-7	TRBD2	once	CASSAGGHKVGEQYF	TGTGCCAGCAGCGCGGGAGGCCACAAAGTAGGGGAGCAGTACTTC
TRBV7-3	TRBJ2-7	.	few	CASSFSTGSYEQYF	TGTGCCAGCAGCTTTAGCACTGGATCCTACGAGCAGTACTTC
TRBV4-3	TRBJ1-3	TRBD1	few	CASSPQGSGQGRYTIYF	TGCGCCAGCAGCCCCCAAGGGTCGGGACAGGGGAGATACACCATATATTTT
TRBV11-1	TRBJ2-7	.	.	CASSLSVKDSYEQYF	TGTGCCAGCAGCTTATCAGTCAAGGACAGCTACGAGCAGTACTTC
TRBV19	TRBJ2-5	.	.	CASSWGVAQYF	TGTGCCAGTAGTTGGGGCGTCGCCCAGTACTTC
TRBV10-1	TRBJ2-3	TRBD1	.	CASKDRATDTQYF	TGCGCCAGCAAGGACAGGGCGACAGATACGCAGTATTTT
TRBV29-1	TRBJ2-3	TRBD2	.	CSLATAGADTQYF	TGCAGCCTAGCGACGGCGGGGGCAGATACGCAGTATTTT
TRBV6-5	TRBJ1-1	TRBD1	.	CASSYGQALMNTEAFF	TGTGCCAGCAGTTACGGACAGGCATTAATGAACACTGAAGCTTTCTTT
TRBV7-2	TRBJ2-7	TRBD2	.	CASSLGLAYYEQYF	TGTGCCAGCAGCTTAGGACTAGCCTACTACGAGCAGTACTTC